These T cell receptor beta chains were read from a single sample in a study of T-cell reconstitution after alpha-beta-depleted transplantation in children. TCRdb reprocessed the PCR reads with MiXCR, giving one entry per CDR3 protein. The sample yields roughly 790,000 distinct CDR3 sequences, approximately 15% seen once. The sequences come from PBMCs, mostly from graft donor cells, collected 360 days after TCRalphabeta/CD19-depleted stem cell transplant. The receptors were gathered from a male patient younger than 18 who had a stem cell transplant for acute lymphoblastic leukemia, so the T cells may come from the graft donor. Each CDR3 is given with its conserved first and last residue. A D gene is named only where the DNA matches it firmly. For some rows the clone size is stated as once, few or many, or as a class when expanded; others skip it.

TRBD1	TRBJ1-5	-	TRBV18	CASARGQDSNQPQHF	TGTGCCAGCGCGAGGGGACAGGATAGCAATCAGCCCCAGCATTTT
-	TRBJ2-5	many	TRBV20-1	CSYIPPILRLETQYF	TGCAGTTACATACCCCCCATCTTGAGGTTGGAGACCCAGTACTTC
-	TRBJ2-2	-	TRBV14	CASSQDYGTANTGELFF	TGTGCCAGCAGCCAAGATTACGGGACCGCTAACACCGGGGAGCTGTTTTTT
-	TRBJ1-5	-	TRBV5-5	CASSSGSPQPQHF	TGTGCCAGCAGCTCCGGGTCACCTCAGCCCCAGCATTTT
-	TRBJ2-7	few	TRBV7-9	CASSLERTVDEQYF	TGTGCCAGCAGCTTAGAGAGGACGGTCGACGAGCAGTACTTC
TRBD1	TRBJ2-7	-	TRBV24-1	CATRVRGRTYEQYF	TGTGCCACCAGGGTGAGGGGGCGCACCTACGAGCAGTACTTC
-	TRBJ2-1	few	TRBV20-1	CSPRPPSAGNEQFF	TGCAGTCCCCGACCCCCTAGCGCCGGCAATGAGCAGTTCTTC
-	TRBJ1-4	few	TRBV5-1	CASSLQPGKGTNEKLFF	TGCGCCAGCAGCCTCCAGCCGGGAAAGGGAACTAATGAAAAACTGTTTTTT
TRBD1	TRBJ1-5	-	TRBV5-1	CASSRTGLNNQPQHF	TGCGCCAGCAGCCGGACAGGGTTAAACAATCAGCCCCAGCATTTT
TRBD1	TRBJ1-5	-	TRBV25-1	CASSEYVGQGSNQPQHF	TGTGCCAGCAGTGAATACGTGGGACAGGGGAGCAATCAGCCCCAGCATTTT
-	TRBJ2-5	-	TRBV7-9	CASSSRWAETQYF	TGTGCCAGCTCTTCTCGGTGGGCAGAGACCCAGTACTTC
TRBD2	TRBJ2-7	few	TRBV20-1	CSARPTSGVTYEQYF	TGCAGTGCTAGACCGACTAGCGGAGTAACCTACGAGCAGTACTTC
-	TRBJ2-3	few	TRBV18	CASSPLALLGTDTQYF	TGTGCCAGCTCACCACTGGCCCTTCTTGGCACAGATACGCAGTATTTT
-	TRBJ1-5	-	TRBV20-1	CSAIASWVSPNQPQHF	TGCAGTGCTATCGCAAGTTGGGTCAGTCCCAATCAGCCCCAGCATTTT
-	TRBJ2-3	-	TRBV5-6	CASSFLIGHRTDTQYF	TGTGCCAGCAGCTTCCTGATTGGACACCGCACAGATACGCAGTATTTT
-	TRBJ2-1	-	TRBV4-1	CASSHPTGGIYEQFF	TGCGCCAGCAGCCACCCCACCGGGGGCATCTATGAGCAGTTCTTC
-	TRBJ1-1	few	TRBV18	CASSPRVGPTPTEAFF	TGTGCCAGCTCACCACGGGTAGGCCCTACACCCACTGAAGCTTTCTTT
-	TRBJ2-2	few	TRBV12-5	CASGFEAAWVRELFF	TGTGCTAGTGGTTTTGAGGCCGCGTGGGTAAGGGAGCTGTTTTTT
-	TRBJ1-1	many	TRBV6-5	CASRENTEAFF	TGTGCCAGCCGAGAGAACACTGAAGCTTTCTTT
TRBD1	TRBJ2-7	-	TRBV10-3	CAIGTDRGRYEQYF	TGTGCCATCGGCACGGACAGGGGTAGATACGAGCAGTACTTC
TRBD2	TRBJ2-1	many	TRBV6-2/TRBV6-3	CASTRAGGYNEQFF	TGTGCCAGCACCAGGGCGGGAGGTTACAATGAGCAGTTCTTC
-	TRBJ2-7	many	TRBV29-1	CSVVGVTGTNYEQYF	TGCAGCGTTGTAGGGGTTACAGGGACCAACTACGAGCAGTACTTC
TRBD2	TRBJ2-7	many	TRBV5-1	CASSLEEGLVSSYEQYF	TGCGCCAGCAGCTTGGAAGAGGGACTAGTCAGCTCCTACGAGCAGTACTTC
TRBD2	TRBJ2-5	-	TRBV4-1	CASSQGLRLAGVAQYF	TGCGCCAGCAGCCAAGGATTGCGACTAGCGGGAGTCGCCCAGTACTTC
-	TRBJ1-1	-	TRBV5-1	CASSLDYGGQNTEAFF	TGCGCCAGCAGCCTAGATTACGGGGGACAGAACACTGAAGCTTTCTTT
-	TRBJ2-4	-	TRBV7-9	CASSLTAETKNIQYF	TGTGCCAGCAGCTTAACGGCGGAAACCAAAAACATTCAGTACTTC
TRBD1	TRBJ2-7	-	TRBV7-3	CASSPGGWTGGYEQYF	TGTGCCAGCAGCCCCGGAGGATGGACAGGGGGCTACGAGCAGTACTTC
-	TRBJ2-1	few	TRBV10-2	CALGLPHREQFF	TGCGCGCTAGGGCTCCCCCACAGAGAGCAGTTCTTC
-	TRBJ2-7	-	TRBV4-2	CASSQEGRTIGEQYF	TGTGCCAGCAGCCAAGAGGGGCGGACAATTGGGGAGCAGTACTTC
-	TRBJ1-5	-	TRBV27	CASSLIWGSQPQHF	TGTGCCAGCAGTTTAATCTGGGGGAGCCAGCCCCAGCATTTT
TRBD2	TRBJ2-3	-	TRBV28	CATSTSGTDTQYF	TGTGCCACTTCGACTAGCGGCACAGATACGCAGTATTTT
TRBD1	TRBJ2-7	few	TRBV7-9	CASSLVGTGGLHEQYF	TGTGCCAGCAGCTTAGTAGGGACAGGGGGTCTCCACGAGCAGTACTTC
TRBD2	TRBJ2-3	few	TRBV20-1	CSAEGTSGNMMNTQYF	TGCAGTGCTGAGGGGACTAGCGGGAATATGATGAATACGCAGTATTTT
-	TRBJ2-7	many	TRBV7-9	CASSLVVYEQYF	TGTGCCAGCAGCTTAGTGGTCTACGAGCAGTACTTC
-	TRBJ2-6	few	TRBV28	CASSFPVGDNSKQGSGANVLTF	TGTGCCAGCAGTTTTCCCGTAGGGGACAACAGTAAACAGGGTTCTGGGGCCAACGTCCTGACTTTC
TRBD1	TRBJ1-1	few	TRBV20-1	CSARPRQGARNTEAFF	TGCAGTGCTAGGCCCCGACAGGGGGCAAGGAACACTGAAGCTTTCTTT
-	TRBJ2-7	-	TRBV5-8	CASSRTVNSYEQYF	TGTGCCAGCAGTAGGACAGTTAACTCCTACGAGCAGTACTTC